This T cell receptor (beta chain) came from a study of regulatory T cells in long-lasting Graves disease. This clonotype appeared once. With iRepertoire HTBI primers and Arm-PCR of CDR3 regions, TCR beta libraries were built. MiXCR was run by TCRdb on the multiplex PCR reads, yielding one entry per CDR3 protein. Of some 470,000 distinct CDR3 sequences listed, roughly 21% are singletons. Trimming pared 3 bases from V and 1 base from J, leaving 16 bases between. The germline gives CDR1 KGHDR, CDR2 SFDVKD. The CDR3 is 17 residues long. Sample time point: persistent/refractory GD, antithyroid drugs over 5 years with positive TRAb. There was RNA extracted from PBMCs, and the TCR library was made from it.

The receptor was isolated from a female donor with Graves disease. The chain employs TRBV24-1 and TRBJ2-3; weak D call: TRBD1 (7 bases). The sample consisted of peripheral blood mononuclear cells (PBMCs), taken when the disease was refractory, from a patient treated with antithyroid drugs. The CDR3 loop reads CATSDPRAGGRTDTQYF. In nucleotides, the CDR3 is TGTGCCACCAGTGATCCCCGGGCAGGGGGGCGCACAGATACGCAGTATTTT.